This passage covers 24 T cell receptor beta chains from one sample sequenced in a study of blood T cell repertoires in COVID-19. Libraries were prepared by immunoSEQ multiplex PCR; TCRdb keeps only in-frame clonotypes and omits some of them. The table lists some 65,000 clones, roughly 74% of them singletons. The sample consisted of peripheral blood. These receptors all come from an elderly woman with acute or convalescent COVID-19.

This chain links TRBV5-1 with TRBJ1-6; D remains ambiguous. Trimming stripped 0 bases from V and 6 bases from J, with 13 bases between. Germline CDR1 is SGHRS and CDR2 is YFSETQ. This CDR3 is built from 16 residues. The CDR3 DNA sequence: TGCGCCAGCAGCTTGGGTTTCACAACCATTAATTCACCCCTCCACTTT. It specifies CASSLGFTTINSPLHF. The variable domain in full, completed from reference TRBV5-1 and TRBJ1-6, reads KAGVTQTPRYLIKTRGQQVTLSCSPISGHRSVSWYQQTPGQGLQFLFEYFSETQRNKGNFPGRFSGRQFSNSRSEMNVSTLELGDSALYLCASSLGFTTINSPLHFGNGTRLTVT.

The J gene is TRBJ2-1, the V gene TRBV27; 9 bases agree with TRBD2. The CDR3 extends over 18 amino acids. Looked up from germline, CDR1 is MNHEY and CDR2 is SMNVEV (reference sequence). Trimming cost V 4 bases and J 4 bases; bases outside gene matches: 14. The CDR3 DNA is TGTGCCAGCAGTTCCTCGCGAGTAGCGGGAGTGGTTTACAATGAGCAGTTCTTC. Encoded protein: CASSSSRVAGVVYNEQFF.

The chain combines TRBV29-1 with TRBJ1-1; D remains unclear. Germline V gene lookup returns CDR1 SQVTM and CDR2 ANQGSEA. The germline V and J ends were trimmed by 4 bases and 7 bases, with 10 bases remaining between them. The CDR3 consists of 11 residues. The CDR3 here is CSVGEGSEAFF. The CDR3 DNA reads as TGCAGCGTTGGGGAGGGAAGTGAAGCTTTCTTT. Drawing the rest from reference TRBV29-1 and TRBJ1-1, the complete variable domain is SAVISQKPSRDICQRGTSLTIQCQVDSQVTMMFWYRQQPGQSLTLIATANQGSEATYESGFVIDKFPISRPNLTFSTLTVSNMSPEDSSIYLCSVGEGSEAFFGQGTRLTVV.

The J gene is TRBJ2-2, the V gene TRBV7-3; TRBD2 aligns across 9 bases. Germline V CDR1 and CDR2: SGHTA, FQGTGA. Losses at the gene ends were 1 base for V and 1 base for J; bases not matched to a gene: 7. CDR3 length equals 18 residues. The CDR3 coding sequence is TGTGCCAGCAGCTTAAGTACGGCAGCGGGAGGGAACACCGGGGAGCTGTTTTTT. It codes for CASSLSTAAGGNTGELFF.

This chain uses TRBV6-5 with TRBJ2-6, with no clear D. CDR3 length: 14 amino acids. Per germline, CDR1 MNHEY and CDR2 SVGAGI. Trimming cost V 6 bases and J 0 bases, with 6 bases left between them. This chain's CDR3 is CASSPISGANVLTF. The CDR3 coding sequence is TGTGCCAGCAGCCCAATCTCTGGGGCCAACGTCCTGACTTTC.

The V call is TRBV9, the J call TRBJ2-7, with 8 bases aligning to TRBD1. After removal of 3 bases from V and 2 bases from J, the junction contained 4 bases not matched to a gene. Germline CDR1 is SGDLS and CDR2 is YYNGEE. CDR3 length: 14 residues. In nucleotides, the CDR3 is TGTGCCAGCAGCGGGACAGGGTCGGCCTACGAGCAGTACTTC. Translation gives CASSGTGSAYEQYF.

This chain joins TRBV4-3 and TRBJ2-1; 7 nucleotides align to TRBD2. Germline values: CDR1 LGHNA, CDR2 YSLEER. V lost 1 base, J lost 0 bases, and 6 bases stayed unmatched. The CDR3 is made up of 17 amino acids. This CDR3 is CASSQGLRTSSYNEQFF. The CDR3 bases are TGCGCCAGCAGCCAAGGTCTCAGGACTAGCTCCTACAATGAGCAGTTCTTC.

This chain links TRBV5-5 with TRBJ1-1; D ambiguous. The CDR3 sequence is 12 residues long. Trimming pared 6 bases from V and 5 bases from J, leaving 11 bases between. Germline CDR1 reads SGHKS; CDR2 reads YYEKEE (reference sequence). CDR3 nucleotide sequence: TGTGCCAGCACCCCAATCGGGACTGAAGCTTTCTTT. Its translation: CASTPIGTEAFF.

This chain uses TRBV19 with TRBJ2-3; 8 bases agree with TRBD2. The CDR3 loop spans 15 amino acids. V gave up 3 bases and J gave up 4 bases; unmatched junction bases: 6. The germline gives CDR1 LNHDA, CDR2 SQIVND (reference sequence). The CDR3 nucleotides are TGTGCCAGTAGTATTACAGGGACTAGTTCAGATACGCAGTATTTT. Its protein product is CASSITGTSSDTQYF.

The rearrangement links TRBV5-5 to TRBJ2-7; 7 bases agree with TRBD1. The V segment lost 4 bases and the J segment 2 bases; nucleotides outside the gene matches: 6. This CDR3 has 14 residues. CDR1 is SGHKS, CDR2 YYEKEE, per germline (reference sequence). CDR3 region: CASSPQGDTYEQYF. CDR3 bases: TGTGCCAGCAGCCCGCAGGGGGACACCTACGAGCAGTACTTC.

V and J are TRBV7-2 and TRBJ2-1, with 7 bases fitting TRBD2. Germline V gives CDR1 SGHTA, CDR2 FQGNSA. V shed 1 base, J shed 5 bases, and the junction held 5 bases outside the gene matches. The CDR3 consists of 15 residues. The CDR3 reads CASSLDGTTDNEQFF. DNA of the CDR3: TGTGCCAGCAGCTTAGATGGGACTACAGACAATGAGCAGTTCTTC.

This clone was seen a few times. The chain employs TRBV6-4 and TRBJ1-2; 9 bases align to TRBD1. The junction had 10 bases not matched to a gene; V was cut back by 7 bases and J by 4 bases. The CDR3 sequence is 15 residues long. The V gene's germline CDR1 is MRHNA and CDR2 SNTAGT. In DNA, the CDR3 is TGTGCCAGCATAAAATCTGCGGGACAGGGCTATGGCTACACCTTC. Amino acids: CASIKSAGQGYGYTF.

The gene calls are TRBV11-3 and TRBJ2-7, with D possibly TRBD1 on 5 matching bases. The CDR3 length is 13 residues. The germline V gene encodes CDR1 SGHNT and CDR2 YENEEA. Trimming took 2 bases from V and 6 from J, leaving 11 bases between them. The CDR3 nucleotides are TGTGCCAGCAGCTTAAGAAGGGGCCGCGAGCAGTACTTC. This gives the protein CASSLRRGREQYF.

This clone came up a few times. The rearrangement links TRBV5-6 to TRBJ1-2; 9 nucleotides align to TRBD1. The germline V gene has CDR1 SGHDT and CDR2 YYEEEE. J gave up 0 bases and V 0 bases, and 9 bases lay outside the gene matches. This CDR3 is 18 amino acids long. CDR3: CASSLVYGTGRSNYGYTF. CDR3 DNA sequence: TGTGCCAGCAGCTTGGTTTACGGGACAGGGAGGTCTAACTATGGCTACACCTTC.

This clone has just one count. The rearrangement joins TRBV15 to TRBJ2-1; the match to TRBD2 covers 12 bases. The CDR3 extends over 15 amino acids. Losses at the gene ends were 1 base for V and 5 bases for J; bases not matched to a gene: 0. Germline V CDR1 and CDR2: LNHNV, YYDKDF (reference sequence). The CDR3 sequence is CATSRGLAGDNEQFF. CDR3 coding DNA: TGTGCCACCAGCAGAGGACTAGCGGGAGACAATGAGCAGTTCTTC.

This sequence joins TRBV18 and TRBJ1-3; tentatively, D is TRBD1 (5 bases). The CDR3 contains 15 residues. CDR1 is KGHSH, CDR2 LQKENI, per germline. V gave up 5 bases and J gave up 0 bases, with 11 bases separating them. The CDR3: CASSEGLNSGNTIYF. CDR3 sequence (DNA): TGTGCCAGCTCAGAGGGACTGAACTCTGGAAACACCATATATTTT.

The genes are TRBV5-5 and TRBJ2-7, with 8 positions matching TRBD2. Trimming at V came to 4 bases and at J to 4 bases, leaving 1 base not matched to a gene. Germline CDR1 SGHKS, CDR2 YYEKEE (reference sequence). The CDR3 totals 12 residues. CDR3 sequence reads: CASSRGGYEQYF. DNA of the CDR3: TGTGCCAGCAGCCGCGGGGGGTACGAGCAGTACTTC.

The V and J genes are TRBV6-5 and TRBJ1-2, with D uncertain. V was clipped by 6 bases and J by 7 bases, with 12 bases between them. From germline, CDR1 is MNHEY and CDR2 SVGAGI. The CDR3 sequence is 12 residues long. CDR3 protein: CASRLDEGGYTF. The CDR3 region has the DNA TGTGCCAGCAGGCTAGATGAGGGTGGCTACACCTTC.

The V gene is TRBV19, the J gene TRBJ2-3, with TRBD1 identical over 8 bases. Unmatched junction bases numbered 3, after V lost 6 bases and J lost 4 bases. The CDR3 has 13 residues. Germline values: CDR1 LNHDA, CDR2 SQIVND (reference sequence). CDR3 sequence: CASSPTGADTQYF. For the CDR3, the DNA is TGTGCCAGTAGCCCGACAGGGGCAGATACGCAGTATTTT. Complete variable domain (other parts from reference TRBV19 and TRBJ2-3): DGGITQSPKYLFRKEGQNVTLSCEQNLNHDAMYWYRQDPGQGLRLIYYSQIVNDFQKGDIAEGYSVSREKKESFPLTVTSAQKNPTAFYLCASSPTGADTQYFGPGTRLTVL.

The genes are TRBV29-1 and TRBJ2-7, with a possible D match to TRBD1 (5 bases). This CDR3 region has 11 residues. V lost 6 bases and J lost 5, with 11 bases in between. Germline V gene lookup returns CDR1 SQVTM and CDR2 ANQGSEA. The CDR3 DNA is TGCAGCGTCGCGACAGTCAACGAGCAGTACTTC. Translated, it gives CSVATVNEQYF.

The chain has TRBV11-2 and TRBJ2-5, with D possibly matching TRBD2 (6 bases). Germline lookup yields CDR1 SGHAT and CDR2 FQNNGV. The CDR3 length is 14 residues. Trimming removed 2 bases at V and 5 bases at J, with 12 bases between. The CDR3 DNA reads TGTGCCAGCAGCTTACCGGGGGTCATTGAGACCCAGTACTTC. Its protein is CASSLPGVIETQYF.

V gene TRBV3-1 (or the pseudogene TRBV3-2) combines with J gene TRBJ2-5; D is perhaps TRBD1 (5 bases). The V gene lost 1 base and the J gene lost 5 bases, with 11 bases spanning the gap. Germline lookup yields CDR1 LGHDT and CDR2 YNNKEL (reference sequence). The CDR3 sequence is 14 residues long. The CDR3 loop reads CASSQGQIQETQYF. The CDR3 DNA is TGTGCCAGCAGCCAAGGACAGATCCAGGAGACCCAGTACTTC.

The rearrangement uses TRBV2 and TRBJ2-7; 7 bases are shared with TRBD1. The CDR3 contains 13 residues. The junction had 12 bases not matched to a gene; V was cut back by 10 bases and J by 6 bases. Germline V CDR1 and CDR2: SNHLY, FYNNEI. The DNA of the CDR3 is TGTGCCACCGCGACGACAGGGTTACCCGAGCAGTACTTC. It specifies CATATTGLPEQYF. Based on the CDR3 plus reference TRBV2 and TRBJ2-7, the full variable domain is EPEVTQTPSHQVTQMGQEVILRCVPISNHLYFYWYRQILGQKVEFLVSFYNNEISEKSEIFDDQFSVERPDGSNFTLKIRSTKLEDSAMYFCATATTGLPEQYFGPGTRLTVT.

This clone was observed a few times. The genes are TRBV29-1 and TRBJ2-3; TRBD2 matches 7 bases. Germline loops: CDR1 SQVTM, CDR2 ANQGSEA. This CDR3 spans 15 amino acids. The V segment lost 6 bases and the J segment 2 bases; nucleotides outside the gene matches: 11. The CDR3 nucleotides are TGCAGCGTCATCGGGGCTAGCGGAACCACAGATACGCAGTATTTT. This sequence encodes CSVIGASGTTDTQYF.